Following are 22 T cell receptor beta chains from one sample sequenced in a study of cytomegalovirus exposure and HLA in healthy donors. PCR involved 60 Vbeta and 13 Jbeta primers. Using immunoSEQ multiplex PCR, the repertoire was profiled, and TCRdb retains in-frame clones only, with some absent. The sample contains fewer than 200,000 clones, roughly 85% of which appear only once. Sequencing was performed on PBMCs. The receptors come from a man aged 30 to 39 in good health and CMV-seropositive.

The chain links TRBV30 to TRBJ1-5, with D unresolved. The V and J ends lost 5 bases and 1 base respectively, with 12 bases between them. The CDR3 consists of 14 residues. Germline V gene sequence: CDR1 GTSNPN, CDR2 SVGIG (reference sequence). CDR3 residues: CAWAVPGSNQPQHF. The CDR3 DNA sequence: TGTGCCTGGGCGGTCCCGGGGAGCAATCAGCCCCAGCATTTT.

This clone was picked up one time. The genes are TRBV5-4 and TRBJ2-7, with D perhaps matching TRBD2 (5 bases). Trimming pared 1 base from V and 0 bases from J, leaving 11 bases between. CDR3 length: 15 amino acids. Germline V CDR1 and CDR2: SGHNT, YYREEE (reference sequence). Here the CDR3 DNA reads TGTGCCAGCAGCTTGAGCGGAGGCGGCTCCTACGAGCAGTACTTC. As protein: CASSLSGGGSYEQYF.

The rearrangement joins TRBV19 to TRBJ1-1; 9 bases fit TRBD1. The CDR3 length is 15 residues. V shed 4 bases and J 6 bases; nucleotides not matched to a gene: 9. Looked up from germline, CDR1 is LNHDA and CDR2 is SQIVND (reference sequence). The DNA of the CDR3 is TGTGCCAGTAGTACGACAGGGGGGAGGGGACCTGAAGCTTTCTTT. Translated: CASSTTGGRGPEAFF.

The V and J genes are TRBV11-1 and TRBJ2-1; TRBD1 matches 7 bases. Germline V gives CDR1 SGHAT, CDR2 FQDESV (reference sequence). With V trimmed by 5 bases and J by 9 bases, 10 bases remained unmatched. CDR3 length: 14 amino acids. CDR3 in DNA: TGTGCCAGCAGCGCAGACAGGGATAGGGGTGAGCAGTTCTTC. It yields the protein CASSADRDRGEQFF.

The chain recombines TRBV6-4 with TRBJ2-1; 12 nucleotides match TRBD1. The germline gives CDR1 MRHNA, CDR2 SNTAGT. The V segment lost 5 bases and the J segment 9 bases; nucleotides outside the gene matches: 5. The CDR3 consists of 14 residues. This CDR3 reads CASSRDRGPGEQFF. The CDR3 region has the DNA TGTGCCAGCAGTAGGGACAGGGGGCCTGGTGAGCAGTTCTTC.

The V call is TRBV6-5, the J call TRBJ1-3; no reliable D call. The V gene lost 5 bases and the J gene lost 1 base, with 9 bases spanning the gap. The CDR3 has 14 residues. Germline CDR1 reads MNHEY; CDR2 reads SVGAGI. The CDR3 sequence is CASSPLSSGNTIYF. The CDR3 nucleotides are TGTGCCAGCAGTCCCTTGAGTTCTGGAAACACCATATATTTT.

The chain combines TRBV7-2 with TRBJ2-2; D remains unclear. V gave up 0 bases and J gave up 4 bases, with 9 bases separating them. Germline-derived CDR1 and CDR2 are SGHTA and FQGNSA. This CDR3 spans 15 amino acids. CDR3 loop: CASSLALSITGELFF. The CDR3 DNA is TGTGCCAGCAGCTTAGCGCTGTCTATCACCGGGGAGCTGTTTTTT.

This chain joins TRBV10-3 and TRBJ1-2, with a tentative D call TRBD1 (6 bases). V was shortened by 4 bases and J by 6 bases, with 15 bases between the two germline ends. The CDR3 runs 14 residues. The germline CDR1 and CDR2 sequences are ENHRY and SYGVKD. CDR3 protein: CAISGPGTRNGYTF. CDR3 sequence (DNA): TGTGCCATCAGTGGTCCCGGGACACGCAATGGCTACACCTTC.

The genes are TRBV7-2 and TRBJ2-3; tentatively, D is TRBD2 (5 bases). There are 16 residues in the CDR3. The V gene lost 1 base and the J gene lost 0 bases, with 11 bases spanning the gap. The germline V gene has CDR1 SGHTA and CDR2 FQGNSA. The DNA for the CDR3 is TGTGCCAGCAGCTTAGGGTGGAAGCGGAGCACAGATACGCAGTATTTT. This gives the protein CASSLGWKRSTDTQYF.

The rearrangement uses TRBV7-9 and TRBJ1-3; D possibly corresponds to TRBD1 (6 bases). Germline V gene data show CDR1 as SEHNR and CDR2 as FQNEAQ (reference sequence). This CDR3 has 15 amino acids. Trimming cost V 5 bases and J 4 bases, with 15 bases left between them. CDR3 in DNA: TGTGCCAGCAGCCCCCTCGGGGGGCTGGGAAACACCATATATTTT. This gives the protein CASSPLGGLGNTIYF.

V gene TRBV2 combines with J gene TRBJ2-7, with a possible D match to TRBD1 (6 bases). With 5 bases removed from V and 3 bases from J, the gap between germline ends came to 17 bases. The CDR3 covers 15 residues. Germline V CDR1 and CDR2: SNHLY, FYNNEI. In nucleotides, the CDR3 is TGTGCCAGCAGTCCTCCCAGGACAGAGCTCTACGAGCAGTACGTC. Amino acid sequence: CASSPPRTELYEQYV.

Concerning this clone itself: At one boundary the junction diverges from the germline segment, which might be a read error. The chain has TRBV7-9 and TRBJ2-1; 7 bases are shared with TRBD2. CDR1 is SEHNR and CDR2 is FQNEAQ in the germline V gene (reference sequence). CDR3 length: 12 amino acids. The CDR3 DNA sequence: TGTTCCAGCAGCTTTAGCGGGAATGAGCAGTTCTTC. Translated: CSSSFSGNEQFF. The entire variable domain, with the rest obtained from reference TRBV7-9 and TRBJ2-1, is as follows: DTGVSQNPRHKITKRGQNVTFRCDPISEHNRLYWYRQTLGQGPEFLTYFQNEAQLEKSRLLSDRFSAERPKGSFSTLEIQRTEQGDSAMYLCSSSFSGNEQFFGPGTRLTVL.

CDR3 residues: CASRGPYTEAFF. Written as DNA, the CDR3 is TGTGCCAGCAGGGGCCCATACACTGAAGCTTTCTTT. The chain combines TRBV7-6 with TRBJ1-1; D is unresolved. This CDR3 contains 12 residues. Per the germline V gene, CDR1 is SGHVS and CDR2 is FNYEAQ. V was cut by 6 bases and J by 3 bases, with 8 bases left in between.

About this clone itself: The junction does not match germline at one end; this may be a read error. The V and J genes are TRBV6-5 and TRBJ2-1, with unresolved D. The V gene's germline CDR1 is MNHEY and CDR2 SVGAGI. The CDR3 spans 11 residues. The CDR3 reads CASSYFTERFF. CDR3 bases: TGTGCCAGCAGTTACTTCACTGAGCGGTTCTTC.

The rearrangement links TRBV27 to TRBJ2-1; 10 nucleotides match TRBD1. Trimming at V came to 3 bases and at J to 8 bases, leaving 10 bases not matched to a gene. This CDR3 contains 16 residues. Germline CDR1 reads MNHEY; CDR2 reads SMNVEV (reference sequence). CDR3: CASSLGGTGVLHEQFF. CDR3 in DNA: TGTGCCAGCAGTTTGGGTGGGACAGGGGTTTTGCATGAGCAGTTCTTC.

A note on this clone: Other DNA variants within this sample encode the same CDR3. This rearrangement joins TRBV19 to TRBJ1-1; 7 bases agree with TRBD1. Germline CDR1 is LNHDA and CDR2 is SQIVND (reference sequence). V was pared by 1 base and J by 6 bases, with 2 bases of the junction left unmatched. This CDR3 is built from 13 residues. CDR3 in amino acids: CASSIGGGSEAFF. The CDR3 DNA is TGTGCCAGTAGTATAGGAGGGGGCTCTGAAGCTTTCTTT.

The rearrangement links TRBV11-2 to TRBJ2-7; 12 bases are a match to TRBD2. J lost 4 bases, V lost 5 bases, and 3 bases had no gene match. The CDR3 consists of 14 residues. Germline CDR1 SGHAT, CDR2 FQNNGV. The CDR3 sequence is CASSPTSGSYEQYF. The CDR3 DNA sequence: TGTGCCAGCAGCCCGACTAGCGGGAGTTACGAGCAGTACTTC.

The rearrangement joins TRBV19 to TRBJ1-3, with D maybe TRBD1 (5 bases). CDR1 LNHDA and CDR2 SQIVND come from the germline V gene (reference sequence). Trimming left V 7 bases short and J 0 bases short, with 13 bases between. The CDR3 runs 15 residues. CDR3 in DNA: TGTGCCAGTACCGACCGGGGGAGCTCTGGAAACACCATATATTTT. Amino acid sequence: CASTDRGSSGNTIYF.

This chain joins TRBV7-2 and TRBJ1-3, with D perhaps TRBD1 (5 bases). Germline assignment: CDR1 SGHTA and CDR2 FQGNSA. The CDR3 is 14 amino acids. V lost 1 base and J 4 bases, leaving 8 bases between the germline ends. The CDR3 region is CASSLEGFGNTIYF. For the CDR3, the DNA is TGTGCCAGCAGCTTAGAGGGGTTCGGAAACACCATATATTTT.

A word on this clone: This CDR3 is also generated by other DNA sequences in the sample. The CDR3 region has the DNA TGTGCCAGCAGCCCTCCAGGGGTCAAAAACATTCAGTACTTC. Residues: CASSPPGVKNIQYF. The chain recombines TRBV2 with TRBJ2-4, with a weak D call TRBD1 (6 bases). This CDR3 is built from 14 residues. Trimming left V 6 bases short and J 3 bases short, with 12 bases between. Germline V gives CDR1 SNHLY, CDR2 FYNNEI.

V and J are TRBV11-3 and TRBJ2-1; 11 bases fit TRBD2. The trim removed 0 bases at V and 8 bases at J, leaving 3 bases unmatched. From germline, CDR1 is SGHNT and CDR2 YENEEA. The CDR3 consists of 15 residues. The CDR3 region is CASSLEGLAVHEQFF. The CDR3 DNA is TGTGCCAGCAGCTTAGAGGGACTAGCGGTCCATGAGCAGTTCTTC.

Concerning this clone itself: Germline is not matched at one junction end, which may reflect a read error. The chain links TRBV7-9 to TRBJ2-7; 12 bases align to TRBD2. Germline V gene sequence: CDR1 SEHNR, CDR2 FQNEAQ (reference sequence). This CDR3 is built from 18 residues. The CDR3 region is CSSSSSGTSGFDYYEQYF. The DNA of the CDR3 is TGTTCCAGCAGCTCCTCCGGGACTAGCGGGTTTGACTACTACGAGCAGTACTTC.